Shown below are 30 T cell receptor beta chains from a single sample sequenced in a study of CD8 T cells in ankylosing spondylitis. TCRdb re-called the 5' RACE reads with MiXCR, one entry per CDR3 protein. The repertoire holds about 140,000 distinct CDR3 sequences, with 7.3% as singletons. The sample taken for sequencing was blood, either unsorted or a sorted T cell fraction (not recorded which). The source is a female donor with ankylosing spondylitis or in good health (not recorded which).

This clonotype was counted between two and nine times. The chain couples TRBV4-2 to TRBJ2-2; 7 bases fit TRBD2. Germline V gives CDR1 LGHNA, CDR2 YNFKEQ. CDR3 length equals 16 residues. Trimming at V came to 1 base and at J to 2 bases, leaving 4 bases not matched to a gene. The CDR3, as DNA: TGTGCCAGCAGCCAAGCTAGCGGAGCAAACACCGGGGAGCTGTTTTTT. As protein: CASSQASGANTGELFF.

This clonotype was counted at least ten times. This chain joins TRBV5-1 and TRBJ2-5; D tentatively fits TRBD1 or TRBD2 (6 bases each). Trimming stripped 0 bases from V and 4 bases from J, with 16 bases between. CDR1 is SGHRS, CDR2 YFSETQ, per germline. The CDR3 loop spans 16 amino acids. This CDR3 is CASSLGTKGGGETQYF. The CDR3 bases are TGCGCCAGCAGCTTGGGGACGAAAGGGGGAGGAGAGACCCAGTACTTC.

This clonotype was picked up many times. This sequence joins TRBV28 and TRBJ2-1, with D tentatively TRBD2 (5 bases). The CDR3 spans 11 residues. Germline V gives CDR1 MDHEN, CDR2 SYDVKM. The V gene lost 7 bases and the J gene lost 8 bases, with 9 bases spanning the gap. CDR3 in DNA: TGTGCCAGCACCCGGGAACATGAGCAGTTCTTC. Translating gives CASTREHEQFF.

This clonotype was counted ten times or more. The rearrangement joins TRBV20-1 to TRBJ1-1, with D tentatively TRBD1 (6 bases). This CDR3 spans 14 amino acids. From germline, CDR1 is DFQATT and CDR2 SNEGSKA (reference sequence). V lost 0 bases to trimming and J lost 1 base, with 9 bases between them. CDR3 sequence (DNA): TGCAGTGCTAGAGATCGGACAGCGAACACTGAAGCTTTCTTT. This sequence encodes CSARDRTANTEAFF.

On this clonotype: A single base separates this from a much larger clone, so it may be a read error. The chain recombines TRBV18 with TRBJ1-2; tentatively, D is TRBD1 (5 bases). Between the trimmed V and J ends, which lost 2 bases and 6 bases, there was a span of 13 bases. The CDR3 covers 14 residues. CDR1 and CDR2 (germline): KGHSH, LQKENI. The CDR3, as DNA: TGTGCCAGCTCACCAATAGGGGACTCTGATGGCTACACCTTC. The encoded protein is CASSPIGDSDGYTF.

In this sample, this clonotype turned up many times. V gene TRBV6-2 or TRBV6-3 combines with J gene TRBJ2-7, with 9 bases identical to TRBD2. Germline V gives CDR1 MNHEY, CDR2 SVGEGT. With V trimmed by 4 bases and J by 2 bases, 9 bases remained unmatched. This CDR3 is 16 amino acids long. CDR3 DNA: TGTGCCAGCAGTTTCAAGGCTAGCGGGGAGACCTACGAGCAGTACTTC. As protein: CASSFKASGETYEQYF.

This clonotype appeared many times. This chain joins TRBV29-1 and TRBJ2-7; D remains unclear. The V and J ends lost 0 bases and 5 bases respectively, with 5 bases between them. CDR1 SQVTM and CDR2 ANQGSEA come from the germline V gene. This CDR3 has 11 amino acids. CDR3 DNA sequence: TGCAGCGTTGAAGATCAGAACGAGCAGTACTTC. It codes for CSVEDQNEQYF.

This clonotype came up many times. The V call is TRBV20-1, the J call TRBJ1-1; weak D call: TRBD1 (6 bases). The germline V gene has CDR1 DFQATT and CDR2 SNEGSKA (reference sequence). This CDR3 has 15 amino acids. V was shortened by 4 bases and J by 0 bases, with 15 bases between the two germline ends. In nucleotides, the CDR3 is TGCAGTGCTAACCCGACAGGTTCCATGAACACTGAAGCTTTCTTT. It is translated as CSANPTGSMNTEAFF.

This clonotype came up many times. J is TRBJ1-6 and V is TRBV12-3 or TRBV12-4; 10 positions match TRBD1. This CDR3 is 16 amino acids long. V gave up 7 bases and J gave up 6 bases; unmatched junction bases: 9. For the CDR3, the DNA is TGTGCCAGCACCAAGACAGGGGGCGTCCCTAATTCACCCCTCCACTTT. This gives the protein CASTKTGGVPNSPLHF.

This clonotype was observed at least ten times. CDR3: CASSFGRDGNTIYF. The CDR3 DNA reads TGTGCCAGCAGCTTCGGCAGGGATGGAAACACCATATATTTT. The V and J genes are TRBV7-9 and TRBJ1-3; D perhaps matches TRBD1 (5 bases). With 3 bases removed from V and 3 bases from J, the gap between germline ends came to 9 bases. CDR3 length: 14 residues. Germline V gene sequence: CDR1 SEHNR, CDR2 FQNEAQ (reference sequence). Supplemented by reference TRBV7-9 and TRBJ1-3, the full variable domain reads DTGVSQNPRHKITKRGQNVTFRCDPISEHNRLYWYRQTLGQGPEFLTYFQNEAQLEKSRLLSDRFSAERPKGSFSTLEIQRTEQGDSAMYLCASSFGRDGNTIYFGEGSWLTVV.

Many counts were recorded for this clonotype. This rearrangement joins TRBV5-1 to TRBJ2-3; TRBD2 agrees at 12 bases. V lost 3 bases to trimming and J lost 3 bases; unmatched junction nucleotides: 5. The length of the CDR3 is 16 residues. Germline V gives CDR1 SGHRS, CDR2 YFSETQ. The CDR3 protein is CASSSDGLAGTDTQYF. DNA for the CDR3: TGCGCCAGCAGCTCCGACGGACTAGCGGGGACAGATACGCAGTATTTT.

This clonotype was recorded at least ten times. The genes are TRBV6-5 and TRBJ1-6, with 9 bases identical to TRBD1. CDR3 length: 18 amino acids. From germline, CDR1 is MNHEY and CDR2 SVGAGI. The trim removed 0 bases at V and 2 bases at J, leaving 5 bases unmatched. CDR3 residues: CASSYSWGQGAYNSPLHF. CDR3 nucleotides: TGTGCCAGCAGTTACTCGTGGGGACAGGGTGCCTATAATTCACCCCTCCACTTT.

The chain carries TRBV2 and TRBJ2-4; D perhaps matches TRBD2 (6 bases). Trimming took off 4 bases at V and 6 bases at J, with 13 bases between the two ends. There are 14 residues in the CDR3. Germline values: CDR1 SNHLY, CDR2 FYNNEI. In DNA form, the CDR3 reads TGTGCCAGCAGTGGTGGAAGTAGCGGAAACATTCAGTACTTC. It encodes CASSGGSSGNIQYF.

This clonotype was found many times. The V gene is TRBV9, the J gene TRBJ2-3; possibly TRBD2 for D (6 bases). Per germline, CDR1 SGDLS and CDR2 YYNGEE. CDR3 length: 19 residues. V was shortened by 0 bases and J by 0 bases, with 20 bases between the two germline ends. CDR3 protein: CASSVAQISSAGSTDTQYF. Here the CDR3 DNA reads TGTGCCAGCAGCGTAGCCCAAATCTCCTCGGCGGGGAGCACAGATACGCAGTATTTT.

This clonotype showed up many times. The chain links TRBV4-3 to TRBJ2-5; TRBD1 matches 7 bases. V lost 1 base and J lost 0; bases outside the gene matches: 2. The CDR3 sequence is 15 residues long. Looked up from germline, CDR1 is LGHNA and CDR2 is YSLEER. DNA for the CDR3: TGCGCCAGCAGCCAAGGGGGACAGAACCAAGAGACCCAGTACTTC. Its translation: CASSQGGQNQETQYF.

This clonotype showed up just a few times. CDR3 coding DNA: TGCAGCGTTGGACGACAGGACACCGGGGAGCTGTTTTTT. Protein: CSVGRQDTGELFF. This chain joins TRBV29-1 and TRBJ2-2, with D tentatively TRBD1 (6 bases). This CDR3 contains 13 residues. The V gene lost 4 bases and the J gene lost 3 bases, with 9 bases spanning the gap. Looked up from germline, CDR1 is SQVTM and CDR2 is ANQGSEA.

Ten or more counts support this clonotype. The gene calls are TRBV11-2 and TRBJ2-1; 13 nucleotides align to TRBD2. Unmatched junction bases numbered 4, after V lost 5 bases and J lost 0 bases. Germline CDR1 and CDR2: SGHAT and FQNNGV. The CDR3 loop spans 17 amino acids. The CDR3 DNA sequence: TGTGCCAGCAGCCCTAGACTAGCGGGGGGCTCCTACAATGAGCAGTTCTTC. Translation gives CASSPRLAGGSYNEQFF.

This clonotype came up many times. The chain is built from TRBV4-1 and TRBJ1-5; D gene uncertain. Germline V CDR1 and CDR2: MGHRA, YSYEKL. Trimming took 2 bases from V and 7 from J, leaving 12 bases between them. The CDR3 loop spans 14 amino acids. CDR3 DNA sequence: TGCGCCAGCAGCCAATGGAAGGGCGGCCAGCCCCAGCATTTT. Translation gives CASSQWKGGQPQHF.

This clonotype occurred many times. V and J are TRBV27 and TRBJ1-2, with D possibly matching TRBD1 (5 bases). CDR1 is MNHEY and CDR2 is SMNVEV in the germline V gene (reference sequence). This CDR3 has 13 amino acids. Trimming left V 5 bases short and J 8 bases short, with 15 bases between. Written as DNA, the CDR3 is TGTGCCAGCAGTGAGTTGGGGGTAGAGGGCTACACCTTC. It is translated as CASSELGVEGYTF.

In its sample, this clonotype was seen many times. V and J are TRBV20-1 and TRBJ2-1; 9 nucleotides line up with TRBD2. The germline gives CDR1 DFQATT, CDR2 SNEGSKA (reference sequence). This CDR3 is 14 amino acids long. After removal of 0 bases from V and 5 bases from J, the junction contained 2 bases not matched to a gene. CDR3: CSARDAGGNNEQFF. In DNA, the CDR3 is TGCAGTGCTAGAGACGCGGGGGGGAACAATGAGCAGTTCTTC.

This clonotype was detected many times. The V gene is TRBV6-2 or TRBV6-3, the J gene TRBJ2-7; 10 bases are a match to TRBD1. This CDR3 is 16 amino acids long. V was clipped by 6 bases and J by 6 bases; unmatched bases: 14. CDR1 is MNHEY, CDR2 SVGEGT, per germline. The CDR3 protein is CASSQPSGTGAGEQYF. The CDR3 bases are TGTGCCAGCAGCCAACCGTCCGGGACAGGGGCAGGCGAGCAGTACTTC.

The chain carries TRBV7-6 and TRBJ2-5; D is unresolved. V was trimmed by 1 base and J by 0 bases, leaving 9 bases between them. Germline V lookup: CDR1 SGHVS, CDR2 FNYEAQ. The CDR3 has 15 amino acids. CDR3 amino acids: CASSLGQKYQETQYF. In DNA form, the CDR3 reads TGTGCCAGCAGCTTAGGGCAGAAGTACCAAGAGACCCAGTACTTC.

V is TRBV7-9 and J is TRBJ2-1; the match to TRBD1 covers 7 bases. The CDR3 extends over 15 amino acids. Trimming cost V 4 bases and J 6 bases; bases outside gene matches: 9. Germline CDR1 reads SEHNR; CDR2 reads FQNEAQ (reference sequence). The CDR3 protein is CASSSLTGFGNEQFF. The CDR3 nucleotides are TGTGCCAGCAGCTCGCTGACAGGGTTCGGCAATGAGCAGTTCTTC.

The rearrangement links TRBV7-9 to TRBJ1-1; 9 positions agree with TRBD1. J was trimmed by 4 bases and V by 5 bases; bases with no gene match: 11. Germline CDR1 and CDR2: SEHNR and FQNEAQ (reference sequence). The length of the CDR3 is 16 residues. The CDR3 here is CASSDTDRGRGTEAFF. The CDR3 DNA follows: TGTGCCAGCAGCGACACGGACAGGGGCAGGGGCACTGAAGCTTTCTTT.

At least ten counts were recorded for this clonotype. V usage is TRBV18 and J usage is TRBJ1-6, with no clear D. Trimming took 0 bases from V and 10 from J, leaving 16 bases between them. This CDR3 contains 16 residues. Germline CDR1 and CDR2: KGHSH and LQKENI. CDR3 bases: TGTGCCAGCTCACCACCGGTATCCCTTCTTGGATCACCCCTCCACTTT. This sequence encodes CASSPPVSLLGSPLHF.

The table lists this clonotype with many counts. The genes are TRBV5-1 and TRBJ2-2; D is undetermined. Germline V gene data show CDR1 as SGHRS and CDR2 as YFSETQ. The CDR3 sequence is 16 residues long. Trimming took 0 bases from V and 0 from J, leaving 9 bases between them. The CDR3 loop is CASSLGVRTNTGELFF. The CDR3 DNA is TGCGCCAGCAGCTTGGGAGTTAGGACGAACACCGGGGAGCTGTTTTTT. Combining the CDR3 with reference TRBV5-1 and TRBJ2-2 gives the whole variable domain KAGVTQTPRYLIKTRGQQVTLSCSPISGHRSVSWYQQTPGQGLQFLFEYFSETQRNKGNFPGRFSGRQFSNSRSEMNVSTLELGDSALYLCASSLGVRTNTGELFFGEGSRLTVL.

This clonotype was counted a few times. This chain uses TRBV5-1 with TRBJ2-2, with D maybe TRBD2 (6 bases). This CDR3 comprises 14 residues. The germline V and J ends were trimmed by 6 bases and 1 base, with 10 bases remaining between them. Germline lookup yields CDR1 SGHRS and CDR2 YFSETQ. This CDR3 reads CASMRGENTGELFF. The CDR3 DNA reads TGCGCCAGCATGCGCGGGGAGAACACCGGGGAGCTGTTTTTT.

This clonotype was observed a few times. This sequence joins TRBV6-1 and TRBJ2-2, with D perhaps TRBD2 (6 bases). CDR3 length equals 14 residues. Per the germline V gene, CDR1 is MNHNS and CDR2 is SASEGT. V shed 7 bases and J shed 3 bases, with 12 bases lying between them. CDR3 residues: CASNRDSYTGELFF. The CDR3 DNA reads as TGTGCCAGCAACCGGGACTCCTACACCGGGGAGCTGTTTTTT.

This clonotype was counted ten times or more. The J gene is TRBJ1-2, the V gene TRBV5-1; tentatively, D is TRBD1 (5 bases). The CDR3 spans 15 residues. The germline V and J ends were trimmed by 3 bases and 4 bases, with 16 bases remaining between them. CDR1 SGHRS and CDR2 YFSETQ come from the germline V gene. The DNA of the CDR3 is TGCGCCAGCAGCTCCGGGGGGGGGAGAACCTATGGCTACACCTTC. This gives the protein CASSSGGGRTYGYTF.

This clonotype was seen many times. The rearrangement joins TRBV12-3 or TRBV12-4 to TRBJ1-1, with D perhaps matching TRBD1 (5 bases). The CDR3 runs to 13 residues. V was pared by 3 bases and J by 6 bases, with 11 bases between. The CDR3 DNA is TGTGCCAGCAGTTTTGAGGGGACCCCTGAAGCTTTCTTT. The encoded protein is CASSFEGTPEAFF.